This TCR beta chain was retrieved from a study of regulatory T cells in long-lasting Graves disease. General study results and limits: Persistent Graves' disease cases displayed lower TCR diversity than newly diagnosed ones.

This clonotype has ten or more counts. Antigen unknown. Time point denoted: persistent/refractory GD, antithyroid drugs over 5 years with positive TRAb. Extracted PBMC RNA gave rise to the TCR library. Collection of peripheral blood (about 8.1 milliliters) was done using EDTA tubes. Arm-PCR of CDR3 regions and iRepertoire HTBI primers were the basis on which TCR beta libraries were built. Authors' data handling: Samples jointly harbored 60 or so TRBV and 14 to 15 TRBJ segments. TCRdb fed the multiplex PCR reads into MiXCR, producing one record per CDR3 protein. The V and J calls reflect TCRdb's pipeline rather than the authors' work. The sample holds hundreds of thousands of distinct CDR3 sequences, roughly 21% seen once. Sequences were derived from peripheral blood mononuclear cells (PBMCs), sampled when the disease was refractory, from a patient treated with antithyroid drugs. This clonotype was sampled from a female donor with Graves disease.

The CDR3 DNA reads as TGTGCCAGCGGACAGGGCCATCAGCCCCAGCATTTT. As protein: CASGQGHQPQHF. The chain combines TRBV9 with TRBJ1-5; 8 bases align to TRBD1. V dropped 7 bases and J dropped 5; count of bases not matched to a gene: 2. This CDR3 has 12 residues. The germline gives CDR1 SGDLS, CDR2 YYNGEE. Based on the CDR3 plus reference TRBV9 and TRBJ1-5, the full variable domain is DSGVTQTPKHLITATGQRVTLRCSPRSGDLSVYWYQQSLDQGLQFLIQYYNGEERAKGNILERFSAQQFPDLHSELNLSSLELGDSALYFCASGQGHQPQHFGDGTRLSIL.